This T cell receptor beta chain was identified in a study of neurological immune-mediated disorders. V was pared by 5 bases and J by 0 bases, with 17 bases between. The CDR3 spans 17 residues. Via MiXCR, TCRdb re-called the 5' RACE reads, giving one row per CDR3 protein. The table includes nearly 60,000 distinct CDR3 sequences, 3% to 3.5% detected once. The sequencing input was PBMCs. The clonotype was recovered from a woman in her fifties or sixties with multiple sclerosis. V is TRBV12-3 or TRBV12-4 and J is TRBJ2-1, with D unresolved. The CDR3 region has the DNA TGTGCCAGCAGTCCCCCTGGGCGGAGCAGCTCCTACAATGAGCAGTTCTTC. It yields the protein CASSPPGRSSSYNEQFF.